This TCR beta chain was captured by sequencing in a study of T cells in localized non-small cell lung cancer. Points from the study as a whole: Exceeding tumor, uninvolved adjacent lung had the highest T cell clonality.

TCRdb's copy holds only in-frame clones and misses some; the assay was immunoSEQ multiplex PCR. There are 25,000 to 35,000 clones in the sample; about four fifths occur only once, and about 16% lies in the top ten. The CDR3 totals 13 residues. Germline V lookup: CDR1 LNHDA, CDR2 SQIVND (reference sequence). V dropped 10 bases and J dropped 2 bases, with 15 bases sitting between them. In the case of this clone: Its matching antigen is unknown.

The J gene is TRBJ2-7, the V gene TRBV19; D is unclear. The sequencing used peripheral blood, collected before any cancer treatment. The TCR was taken from a male donor at least 60 years old with stage III squamous cell lung carcinoma. CDR3 DNA: TGTGCCACGGGTATAGACGGCACCTACGAGCAGTACTTC. Its protein product is CATGIDGTYEQYF.